This TCR beta chain was sequenced for a study of shared clonotypes between healthy human individuals. To note about this clone: Other DNA sequences in the sample encode the same CDR3.

Only in-frame clones appear in the TCRdb table, and some are missing; sequencing was by immunoSEQ multiplex PCR. Of over a million clones listed, approximately 97% are singletons. The clonotype was recovered from a man under 40 in good health. Sample: naive CD4+ T cells sorted from blood. Subset given: CD45RA+ positively selected.

CDR3 DNA: TGTGCCAGCTCACCAAACCAAGAGACCCAGTACTTC. The encoded protein is CASSPNQETQYF. The chain recombines TRBV18 with TRBJ2-5; D call uncertain. The germline gives CDR1 KGHSH, CDR2 LQKENI. There are 12 residues in the CDR3. Trimming pared 2 bases from V and 0 bases from J, leaving 1 base between.